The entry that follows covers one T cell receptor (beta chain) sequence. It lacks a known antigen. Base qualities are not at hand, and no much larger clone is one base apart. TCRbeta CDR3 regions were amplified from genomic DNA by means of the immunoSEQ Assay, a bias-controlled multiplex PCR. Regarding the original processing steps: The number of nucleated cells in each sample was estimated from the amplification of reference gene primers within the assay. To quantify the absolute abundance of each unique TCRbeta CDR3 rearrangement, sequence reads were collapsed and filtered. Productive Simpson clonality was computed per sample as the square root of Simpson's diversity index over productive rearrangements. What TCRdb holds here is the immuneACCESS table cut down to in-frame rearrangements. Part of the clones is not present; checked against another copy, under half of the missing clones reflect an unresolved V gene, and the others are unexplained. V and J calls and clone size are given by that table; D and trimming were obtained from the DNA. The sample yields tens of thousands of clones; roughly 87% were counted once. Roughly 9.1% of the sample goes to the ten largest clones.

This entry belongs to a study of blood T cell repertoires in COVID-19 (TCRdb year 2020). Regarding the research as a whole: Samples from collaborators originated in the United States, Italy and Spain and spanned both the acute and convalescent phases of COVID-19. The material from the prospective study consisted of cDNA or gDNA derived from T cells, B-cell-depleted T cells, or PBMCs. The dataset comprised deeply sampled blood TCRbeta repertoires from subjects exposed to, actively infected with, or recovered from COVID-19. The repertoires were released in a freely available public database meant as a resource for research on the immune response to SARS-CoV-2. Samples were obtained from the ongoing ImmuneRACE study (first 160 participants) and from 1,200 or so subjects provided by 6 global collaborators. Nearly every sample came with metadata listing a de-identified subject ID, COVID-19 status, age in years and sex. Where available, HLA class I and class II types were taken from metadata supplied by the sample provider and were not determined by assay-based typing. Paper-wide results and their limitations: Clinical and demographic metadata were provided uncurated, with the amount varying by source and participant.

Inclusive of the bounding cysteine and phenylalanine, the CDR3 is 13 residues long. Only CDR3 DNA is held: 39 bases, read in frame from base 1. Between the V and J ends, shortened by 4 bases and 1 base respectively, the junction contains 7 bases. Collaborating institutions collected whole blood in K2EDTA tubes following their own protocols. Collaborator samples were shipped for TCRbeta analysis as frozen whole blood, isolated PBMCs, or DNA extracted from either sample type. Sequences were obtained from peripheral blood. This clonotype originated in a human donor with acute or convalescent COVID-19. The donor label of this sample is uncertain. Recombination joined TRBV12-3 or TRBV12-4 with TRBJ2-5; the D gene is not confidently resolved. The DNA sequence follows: TGTGCCAGCAGTTGGTCAGGCCAAGAGACCCAGTACTTC. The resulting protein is CASSWSGQETQYF.